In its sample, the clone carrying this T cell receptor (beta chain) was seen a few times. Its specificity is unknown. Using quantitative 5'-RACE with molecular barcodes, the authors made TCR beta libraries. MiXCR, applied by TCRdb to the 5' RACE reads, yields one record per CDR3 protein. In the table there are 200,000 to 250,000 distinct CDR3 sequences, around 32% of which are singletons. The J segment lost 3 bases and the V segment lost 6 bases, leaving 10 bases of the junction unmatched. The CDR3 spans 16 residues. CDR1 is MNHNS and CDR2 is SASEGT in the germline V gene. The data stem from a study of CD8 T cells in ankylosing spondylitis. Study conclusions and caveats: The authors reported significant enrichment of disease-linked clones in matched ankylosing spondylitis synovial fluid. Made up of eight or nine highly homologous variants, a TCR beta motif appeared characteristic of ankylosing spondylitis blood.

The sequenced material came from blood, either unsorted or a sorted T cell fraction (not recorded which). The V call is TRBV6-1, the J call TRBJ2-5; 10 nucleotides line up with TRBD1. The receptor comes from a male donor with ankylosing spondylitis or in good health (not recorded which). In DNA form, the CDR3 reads TGTGCCAGCAGCTCTACCTCCGGGACAGGGGAAGAGACCCAGTACTTC. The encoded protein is CASSSTSGTGEETQYF.